The TCR beta chain described here comes from a study of blood T cell repertoires in COVID-19. Study-level information: Samples of COVID-19 (acute and convalescent) were obtained from the United States, Italy and Spain.

Cohort placement rested on clinical history that participants reported themselves. Those designated as exposed participants met a COVID-19 case within 2 weeks before study entry. In the source study's methods: The assay estimated nucleated cells by amplifying reference gene primers. Assay: immunoSEQ multiplex PCR; the TCRdb copy retains only in-frame clones and omits some. Clone size and the V and J calls come from that table; the DNA yielded D and trimming. The sample yields about 280,000 clones, under 95% seen once. This CDR3 contains 14 residues. Germline V gives CDR1 SGHNT, CDR2 YYREEE (reference sequence). The V and J ends lost 4 bases and 3 bases respectively, with 14 bases between them.

The TCR comes from a man aged 40-50 years who had been exposed to COVID-19. The V and J genes are TRBV5-4 and TRBJ2-7; perhaps TRBD2 as D (6 bases). Sample: PBMCs or T cells enriched from blood (not recorded which). CDR3 bases: TGTGCCAGCAGCCAGCGGGTAGGGGTCTACGAGCAGTACTTC. As protein: CASSQRVGVYEQYF.